This T cell receptor (beta chain) was documented in a study of T cells in Graves' hyperthyroidism and ophthalmopathy. Findings of the study overall: Researchers found most expanded thyroid clonotypes above 0.001 in blood as well.

The blood was taken when hyperthyroidism was first diagnosed, before any ophthalmopathy symptoms showed up. This clonotype has more than one count but fewer than ten. Its cognate antigen is unknown. Template material for amplifying TCR beta CDR3 regions consisted of RNA transcripts. First-round RT-PCR targeting the TCR CDR3 was performed with the HTBI primer set. Each CDR3 protein is one row after TCRdb ran MiXCR on the multiplex PCR reads. The sample lists about 580,000 distinct CDR3 sequences; 11% to 15% were seen once. This CDR3 contains 18 residues. Trimming shortened V by 4 bases and J by 9 bases, and 28 bases separated the two germline ends. From germline, CDR1 is SNHLY and CDR2 FYNNEI.

The rearrangement joins TRBV2 to TRBJ1-5; D remains unclear. Sequences were obtained from blood. The receptor was isolated from a woman younger than 45 with Graves' hyperthyroidism that later progressed to Graves' ophthalmopathy. CDR3 in DNA: TGTGCCAGCAGTGGCCATTTAGCAGAGAACCCAGGAGCTGCGCCCCAGCATTTT. Amino acids: CASSGHLAENPGAAPQHF.